The text below deals with one TCR beta chain. Its antigen remains unknown. Sorting based on CD45RO/CCR7/CD25/CD127/CD95/CD27 separated CD4+ naive, central memory, regulatory and stem cell-like memory cells. The whole isolated RNA underwent reverse transcription, so sequencing captured expressed TCRB transcripts. The table came from immunoSEQ multiplex PCR; TCRdb's copy has only in-frame clones and leaves some out. This table holds 150,000 to 200,000 clones, roughly 59% found once. CDR1 SGDLS and CDR2 YYNGEE come from the germline V gene. This CDR3 region has 15 residues. V gave up 0 bases and J gave up 0 bases; unmatched junction bases: 3. This record comes from a study of beta chain features in type 1 diabetes. Overall study context: Comparable age, gender and cell yields were observed in patients relative to healthy donors. Regarding the study as a whole: Type 1 diabetes patients had VDJ junctions that carried fewer insertions and more deletions. Significant though moderate, a shortening of TCRB CDR3s appeared in all four CD4+ subsets of Type 1 diabetes patients. A PCR bias possibly favoring shorter templates would apply equally to patients and controls.

The sequence was collected from a man aged 30 to 45 with type 1 diabetes. Input material: naive CD4+ T cells from blood. This chain links TRBV9 with TRBJ2-7; 7 nucleotides line up with TRBD1. In DNA form, the CDR3 reads TGTGCCAGCAGCGTAGGGGGACAGCGCTCCTACGAGCAGTACTTC. It yields the protein CASSVGGQRSYEQYF.